Below, 7 T cell receptor beta chains from the same sample are listed, as sequenced in a study of cytomegalovirus exposure and HLA in healthy donors (TCRdb year 2017). To prepare the library, the immunoSEQ multiplex PCR assay was applied. For the multiplex PCR, a mixture combining 60 forward primers for TCR Vbeta segments and 13 reverse primers for TCR Jbeta segments was used. TCRdb retrieved this table from immuneACCESS and kept in-frame rearrangements only. Not all clones are present; in checked studies, unresolved V genes account for under half, and no reason is known for the remainder. The sample data list roughly 120,000 clones, and about four fifths of these were observed just once. The biggest ten clones account for approximately 13% of the sample. Input material: PBMCs. These receptors originate from a woman between 55 and 75 years old in good health and CMV-seropositive.

This chain uses TRBV27 with TRBJ1-2, with 8 bases fitting TRBD1. The CDR3 contains 19 residues. Germline V gene sequence: CDR1 MNHEY, CDR2 SMNVEV (reference sequence). J gave up 9 bases and V 2 bases, and 23 bases lay outside the gene matches. The CDR3, as DNA: TGTGCCAGCAGTTTAGGCGGTGGACAGGGTGCATTTTCGTTCCAAAGCTACACCTTC. Translated: CASSLGGGQGAFSFQSYTF.

The chain is built from TRBV6-5 and TRBJ1-1, with D unclear. V was pared by 6 bases and J by 4 bases, with 18 bases between. Germline values: CDR1 MNHEY, CDR2 SVGAGI. This CDR3 region has 15 residues. The CDR3: CASRWRPYRGTEAFF. CDR3 in DNA: TGTGCCAGCAGATGGAGACCCTATCGGGGCACTGAAGCTTTCTTT.

The chain joins TRBV5-8 to TRBJ1-3; TRBD1 aligns across 7 bases. After removal of 5 bases from V and 7 bases from J, the junction contained 9 bases not matched to a gene. This CDR3 contains 14 residues. CDR1 and CDR2 (germline): SGHTS, YDEGEE. The CDR3 nucleotides are TGTGCCAGCAGGGGGCAGGGGGGACGGAACACCATATATTTT. The encoded protein is CASRGQGGRNTIYF. The whole variable domain, remainder taken from reference TRBV5-8 and TRBJ1-3, is EAGVTQSPTHLIKTRGQQATLRCSPISGHTSVYWYQQALGLGLQFLLWYDEGEERNRGNFPPRFSGRQFPNYSSELNVNALELEDSALYLCASRGQGGRNTIYFGEGSWLTVV.

The chain uses TRBV6-6 and TRBJ1-2; D perhaps matches TRBD1 (5 bases). The length of the CDR3 is 14 residues. The V and J ends lost 0 bases and 7 bases respectively, with 12 bases between them. Germline values: CDR1 MNHNY, CDR2 SVGAGI (reference sequence). CDR3 sequence: CASSYSPGGRGYTF. The CDR3 region has the DNA TGTGCCAGCAGTTACTCTCCGGGGGGTCGTGGCTACACCTTC.

This clone was seen a single time. This chain's CDR3 is CASSLGSIGGYTEAFF. CDR3 coding DNA: TGTGCCAGCAGCTTAGGGAGTATCGGAGGGTACACTGAAGCTTTCTTT. The chain recombines TRBV5-6 with TRBJ1-1; no definite D call. Germline assignment: CDR1 SGHDT and CDR2 YYEEEE. The CDR3 consists of 16 residues. V gave up 2 bases and J gave up 3 bases, with 17 bases separating them.

The CDR3 region is CASSSTSYEQYF. In DNA, the CDR3 is TGTGCCAGCAGCTCCACGAGCTACGAGCAGTACTTC. The chain recombines TRBV7-6 with TRBJ2-7; unclear D gene. The CDR3 is made up of 12 amino acids. CDR1 and CDR2 from the germline V gene are SGHVS and FNYEAQ. The V end lost 4 bases, the J end lost 3 bases, and 7 bases lay between the germline ends.

Within the sample, this clone is medium-sized. This chain links TRBV27 with TRBJ2-3, with 7 bases aligning to TRBD2. The CDR3 extends over 15 amino acids. Germline values: CDR1 MNHEY, CDR2 SMNVEV (reference sequence). The junction had 9 bases not matched to a gene; V was cut back by 6 bases and J by 3 bases. This CDR3 is CASRGEWGGTDTQYF. DNA of the CDR3: TGTGCCAGCAGGGGGGAGTGGGGGGGGACAGATACGCAGTATTTT.